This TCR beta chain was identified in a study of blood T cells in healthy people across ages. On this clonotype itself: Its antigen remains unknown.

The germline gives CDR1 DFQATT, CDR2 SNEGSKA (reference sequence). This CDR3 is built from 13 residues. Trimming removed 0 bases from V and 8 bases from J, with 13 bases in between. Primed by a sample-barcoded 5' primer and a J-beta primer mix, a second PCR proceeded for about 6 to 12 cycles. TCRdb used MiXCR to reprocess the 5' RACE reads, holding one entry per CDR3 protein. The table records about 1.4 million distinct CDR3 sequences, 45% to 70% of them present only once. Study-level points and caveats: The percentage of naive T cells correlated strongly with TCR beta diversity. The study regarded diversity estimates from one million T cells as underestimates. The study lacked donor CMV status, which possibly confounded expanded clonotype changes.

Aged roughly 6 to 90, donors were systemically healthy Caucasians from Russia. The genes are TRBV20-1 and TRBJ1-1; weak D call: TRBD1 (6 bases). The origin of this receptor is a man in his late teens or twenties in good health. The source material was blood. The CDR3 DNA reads TGCAGTGCTAGAGACACAGGGCGCACCGAAGCTTTCTTT. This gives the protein CSARDTGRTEAFF.